A selection of T cell receptor beta chains follows, all from one sample in a study of blood T cell repertoires in COVID-19. The repertoire was sequenced with immunoSEQ multiplex PCR; TCRdb's copy has only in-frame clones and lacks some. The sample lists around 63,000 clones, 70% to 90% occurring once. Sequencing was carried out using peripheral blood. These receptors all come from a woman of 80 years or more with acute or convalescent COVID-19. Each CDR3 is given with its conserved first and last residue. D genes are given only for firm matches. Expanded clones are given a class, and other clones once, few, many or no size at all.

d_call	v_call	j_call	cdr3_length	clone_size	cdr3_aa	cdr3_nt
TRBD1	TRBV4-3	TRBJ2-5	16	NA	CASSQGGQGAWETQYF	TGCGCCAGCAGCCAAGGCGGACAGGGGGCTTGGGAGACCCAGTACTTC
NA	TRBV4-1	TRBJ2-7	16	NA	CASSQELAGGVYEQYF	TGCGCCAGCAGCCAAGAATTGGCAGGAGGCGTCTACGAGCAGTACTTC
NA	TRBV5-4	TRBJ1-2	15	NA	CASSSTIREFYGYTF	TGTGCCAGCAGCAGTACGATACGGGAATTCTATGGCTACACCTTC
NA	TRBV25-1	TRBJ1-1	12	NA	CASSGGLTEAFF	TGTGCCAGCTCCGGGGGGCTCACTGAAGCTTTCTTT
NA	TRBV6-2/TRBV6-3	TRBJ1-5	16	NA	CASSSLGGPGNQPQHF	TGTGCCAGCAGTTCCCTAGGAGGGCCCGGCAATCAGCCCCAGCATTTT
NA	TRBV2	TRBJ2-6	17	NA	CASSEAGGTPGANVLTF	TGTGCCAGCAGTGAAGCGGGAGGTACTCCCGGGGCCAACGTCCTGACTTTC
NA	TRBV4-1	TRBJ1-2	12	NA	CASSSRSYGYTF	TGCGCCAGCTCCTCACGGTCGTATGGCTACACCTTC
NA	TRBV5-1	TRBJ2-5	16	NA	CASSLDGRAYGETQYF	TGCGCCAGCAGCTTGGACGGCAGGGCCTATGGGGAGACCCAGTACTTC
TRBD2	TRBV6-6	TRBJ2-7	15	NA	CASSYSTSGRGEQYF	TGTGCCAGCAGTTACTCGACTAGCGGGAGAGGCGAGCAGTACTTC
TRBD1	TRBV7-8	TRBJ1-5	16	NA	CASSSGTGESNQPQHF	TGTGCCAGCAGCTCAGGGACAGGGGAAAGCAATCAGCCCCAGCATTTT
NA	TRBV28	TRBJ2-2	14	NA	CASTPAGRDGELFF	TGTGCCAGCACCCCCGCGGGGCGCGACGGGGAGCTGTTTTTT
NA	TRBV19	TRBJ2-7	14	NA	CASSIGVLVYEQYF	TGTGCCAGTAGTATCGGGGTATTGGTCTACGAGCAGTACTTC
TRBD1	TRBV27	TRBJ1-2	13	NA	CASSPRGTEGYTF	TGTGCCAGCAGTCCCAGGGGGACGGAAGGCTACACCTTC
TRBD2	TRBV3-1/TRBV3-2	TRBJ2-2	16	NA	CASSRLAGVGGGELFF	TGTGCCAGCAGCAGACTAGCGGGAGTCGGCGGCGGGGAGCTGTTTTTT
TRBD1	TRBV6-5	TRBJ1-1	13	once	CANRDRGHTEAFF	TGTGCCAACAGGGACAGGGGGCACACTGAAGCTTTCTTT
TRBD2	TRBV24-1	TRBJ2-1	19	NA	CATSARELIAGGPNNEQFF	TGTGCCACCAGTGCTAGGGAATTAATAGCGGGAGGGCCCAACAATGAGCAGTTCTTC
TRBD1	TRBV3-1/TRBV3-2	TRBJ1-1	16	NA	CASSQERGQKNTEAFF	TGTGCCAGCAGCCAAGAGAGGGGACAGAAGAACACTGAAGCTTTCTTT
TRBD2	TRBV7-8	TRBJ2-7	15	NA	CASSFPRLAAGEQYF	TGTGCCAGCAGCTTCCCGCGACTAGCGGCGGGGGAGCAGTACTTC
NA	TRBV6-5	TRBJ1-1	15	NA	CASSFSGGGLTEAFF	TGTGCCAGCAGTTTTTCCGGGGGTGGCCTGACTGAAGCTTTCTTT
NA	TRBV13	TRBJ1-2	15	NA	CASSPRQDGDYGYTF	TGTGCCAGCAGCCCCCGACAGGACGGGGACTATGGCTACACCTTC